The clone carrying this TCR beta chain was observed a handful of times. Its antigen is unidentified. A second PCR, run for roughly 7 to 12 cycles, used a sample-barcoded 5' primer plus a J-beta primer mix. CDR3-containing paired-end reads numbered at least 2.5 million in each sample. Each CDR3 protein is one row after TCRdb ran MiXCR on the 5' RACE reads. The sample yields about 970,000 distinct CDR3 sequences, 51% seen once. This sample is drawn from a study of blood T cells in healthy people across ages. Findings of the study overall: The long-lived group displayed more naive CD4+ cells, plus higher diversity, than the aged donors did. Nothing was known about donor CMV status, and this possibly confounded expanded clonotype changes.

The germline V gene encodes CDR1 SGHDN and CDR2 FVKESK. The CDR3 sequence is 15 residues long. The ends lost 5 bases at V and 4 bases at J; junction bases unmatched: 5. The clonotype comes from a woman aged 60 to 75 in good health. V gene TRBV14 combines with J gene TRBJ2-1; 10 bases are shared with TRBD2. Sequenced: blood. The CDR3, as DNA: TGTGCCAGCAGCTATGGACTAGCGGCTTACAATGAGCAGTTCTTC. It translates to CASSYGLAAYNEQFF.